This TCR beta chain was retrieved from a study of T-cell memory formation after mild COVID-19 (dated by TCRdb to 2020 to 2022). Study-level background: TCR sequence clusters from the two donors were found to be largely donor specific. In a couple of donors, T-cell clones that expanded and contracted after mild COVID-19 were followed by sequencing TCRalpha and TCRbeta repertoires longitudinally. Two young, previously healthy adult volunteers, one female and one male, were included in the cohort. The investigation overall reported the following: Contracting CD4+ clones appeared mostly in the CM and EM memory subsets, whereas CD8+ clones were enriched in EMRA. Whether the second-wave clones peaking on day 37 were SARS-CoV-2 specific was not confirmed. From day 15 to 85, contracting clones showed balanced CD4/CD8 phenotypes, whereas a second wave of clones that expanded from day 15 to 37 leaned towards CD4+. The study included only a couple of mild cases, and larger cohorts that include severe cases with pre-infection samples were judged to be necessary. Some responding clones were detected in pre-infection memory, suggesting pre-existing cross-reactive memory T cells joined the SARS-CoV-2 response.

With regard to this clonotype: This receptor's antigen is unknown. No base quality values were provided; no much bigger clone lies one nucleotide off.

The sequencing machine was an Illumina NovaSeq 6000. TCRalpha and TCRbeta cDNA libraries were constructed by 5'RACE with constant-segment primers, with sample barcodes and unique molecular identifiers being introduced. RNA was extracted from every sample with Trizol reagent. The libraries were amplified in two PCR steps, and the second step added a second sample barcode and Illumina TruSeq adapters. Libraries were sequenced on an Illumina NovaSeq with 2 x 150 bp paired-end reads. As for the original processing: Reads were demultiplexed and collapsed into UMI-guided consensus sequences with migec v1.2.7. Using mixcr v2.1.11, the UMI consensuses were aligned to TRA and TRB V and J templates and assembled into clonotypes. A clonotype was counted as expanded or contracted only when both edgeR and NoisET called the clonotype significant, with the noise models trained on biological replicates. For edgeR calls, the cutoffs were a false discovery rate-adjusted p below 0.01 and a log2 fold-change threshold of 1. As an exploratory analysis of dynamics, max-normalized trajectories of the 1000 most abundant clonotypes were examined by PCA with hierarchical clustering. The CD4 or CD8 phenotype of responding clones was assigned using the separately sequenced CD4+ and CD8+ repertoires. TCRdb reworked the public reads: Q25 trimming with fastp, MiXCR clone assembly, productive beta chains retained. Each CDR3 protein gets just one entry, which takes the most common genes and DNA from the rows behind it. It is TCRdb's table, rather than the study itself, that gives the V and J calls and clone size. The sample table holds roughly 250,000 distinct CDR3 sequences, of which approximately 15% were seen once. Roughly a fifth of the sample is in the top ten clones.

PBMCs were isolated by Ficoll-Paque density gradient centrifugation. The CDR3, from cysteine to phenylalanine, totals 16 residues. Here the CDR3 DNA is all that survives: 48 bases in frame from base 1. Taken from the germline V gene, the CDR1 and CDR2 loops are KGHDR and SFDVKD. V trim: 5 bases; J trim: 3 bases; unmatched bases: 5. The TCR was taken from a young man who had mild COVID-19 (a few samples of this study predate the infection). The sample titles of this study are shuffled in the database, so cell type and time point are left out; the donor was told from shared clones. The specimen was PBMCs or a T cell subset sorted from them (not recorded which). The sequence is built from TRBV24-1 and TRBJ2-3, with 12 junctional bases fitting TRBD2. The DNA reads TGTGCCACCAGTGGCTACACTAGCGGGGGGACAGATACGCAGTATTTT. Its coded protein is CATSGYTSGGTDTQYF.